This T cell receptor (beta chain) was found in a study of shared clonotypes between healthy human individuals. Input per replicate PCR of unsorted PBMC was about 330 ng DNA, corresponding to approximately 30,000 T cell genomes. Authors' data handling: There were no quality scores in the junction-only immunoSEQ sequences, so filtering differed. Data came from immunoSEQ multiplex PCR; TCRdb stores just in-frame clones and leaves some out. The DNA was the basis for D and trimming; V, J and clone size are from that table. The sample holds around 500,000 clones, 65% to 80% seen once. Trimming took 4 bases from V and 3 from J, leaving 10 bases between them. The CDR3 consists of 14 residues. From germline, CDR1 is SGDLS and CDR2 YYNGEE. Overall study findings and caveats: Limitation of the genetic and exposure-history diversity represented came from the few donors. Investigators collected only blood, and repertoires in tissues likely differ.

This clone has more than one count but fewer than ten. Its cognate antigen is unknown. The clonotype originates from a woman aged 35 to 49 in good health. Some clones in this sample may be carry-over from other donors' samples. The sequenced material came from PBMCs. V gene TRBV9 combines with J gene TRBJ2-2; D possibly corresponds to TRBD2 (5 bases). The CDR3 DNA sequence: TGTGCCAGCAGCCTCGGACTGTACACCGGGGAGCTGTTTTTT. This gives the protein CASSLGLYTGELFF.